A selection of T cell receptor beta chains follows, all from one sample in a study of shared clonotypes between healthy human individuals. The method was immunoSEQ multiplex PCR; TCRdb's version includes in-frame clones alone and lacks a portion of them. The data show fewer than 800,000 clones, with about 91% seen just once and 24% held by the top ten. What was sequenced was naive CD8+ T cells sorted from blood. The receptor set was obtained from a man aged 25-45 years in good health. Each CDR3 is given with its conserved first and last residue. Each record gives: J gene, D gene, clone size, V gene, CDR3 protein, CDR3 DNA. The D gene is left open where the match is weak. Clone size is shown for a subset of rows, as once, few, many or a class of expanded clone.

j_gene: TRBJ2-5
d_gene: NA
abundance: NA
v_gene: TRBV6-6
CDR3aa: CASSSLGRLETQYF
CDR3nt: TGTGCCAGCAGTTCCTTAGGCAGGTTAGAGACCCAGTACTTC

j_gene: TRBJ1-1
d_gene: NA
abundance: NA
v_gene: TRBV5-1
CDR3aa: CASSLRVNTEAFF
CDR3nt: TGCGCCAGCAGCTTGCGAGTTAACACTGAAGCTTTCTTT

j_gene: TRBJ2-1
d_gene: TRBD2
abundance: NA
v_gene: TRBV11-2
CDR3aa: CASRRDTGTSDYNEQFF
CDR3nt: TGTGCCAGCAGACGCGACACCGGGACTAGCGACTACAATGAGCAGTTCTTC

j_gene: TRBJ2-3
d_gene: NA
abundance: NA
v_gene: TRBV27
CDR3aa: CATHPTLADTQYF
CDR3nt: TGTGCCACCCACCCCACCTTAGCAGATACGCAGTATTTT

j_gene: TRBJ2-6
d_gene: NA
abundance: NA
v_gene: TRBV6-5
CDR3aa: CASSFRDTGANVLTF
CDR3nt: TGTGCCAGCAGTTTCAGGGATACTGGGGCCAACGTCCTGACTTTC

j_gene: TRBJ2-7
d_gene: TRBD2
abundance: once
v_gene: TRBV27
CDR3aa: CASSPSGLALSYEQYF
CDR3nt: TGTGCCAGCAGTCCATCGGGACTAGCCCTCTCCTACGAGCAGTACTTC

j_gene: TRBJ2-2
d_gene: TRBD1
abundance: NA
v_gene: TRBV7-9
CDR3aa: CASSEDRATGELFF
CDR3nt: TGTGCCAGCAGCGAAGACAGGGCCACCGGGGAGCTGTTTTTT

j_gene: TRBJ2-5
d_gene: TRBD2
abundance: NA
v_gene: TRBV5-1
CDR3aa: CASSSVGLAESETQYF
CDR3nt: TGCGCCAGCAGCTCGGTGGGACTAGCGGAGTCGGAGACCCAGTACTTC

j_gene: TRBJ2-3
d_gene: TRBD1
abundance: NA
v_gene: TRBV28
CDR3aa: CASRATGTGTPDTQYF
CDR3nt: TGTGCCAGCAGAGCTACCGGGACAGGGACCCCAGATACGCAGTATTTT

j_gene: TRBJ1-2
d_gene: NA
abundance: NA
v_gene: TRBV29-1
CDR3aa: CSVPPGRRTGGYTF
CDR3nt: TGCAGCGTTCCCCCGGGACGGCGGACCGGTGGCTACACCTTC

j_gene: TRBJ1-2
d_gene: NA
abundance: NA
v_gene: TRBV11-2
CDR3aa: CASSLVKGADYGYTF
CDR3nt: TGTGCCAGCAGCTTAGTGAAGGGCGCGGACTATGGCTACACCTTC

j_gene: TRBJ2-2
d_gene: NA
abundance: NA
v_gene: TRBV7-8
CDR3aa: CASSFRGSNTGELFF
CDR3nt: TGTGCCAGCAGCTTCAGGGGTTCGAACACCGGGGAGCTGTTTTTT

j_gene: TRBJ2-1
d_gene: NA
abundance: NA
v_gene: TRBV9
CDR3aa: CASSVGGLHYNEQFF
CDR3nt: TGTGCCAGCAGCGTAGGAGGACTGCACTACAATGAGCAGTTCTTC

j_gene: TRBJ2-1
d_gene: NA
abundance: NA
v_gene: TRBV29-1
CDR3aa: CSAPFPGVYNEQFF
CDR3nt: TGCAGCGCTCCGTTCCCGGGAGTTTACAATGAGCAGTTCTTC

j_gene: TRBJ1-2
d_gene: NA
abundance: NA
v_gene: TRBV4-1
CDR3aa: CASSQGPLTGSYGYTF
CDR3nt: TGCGCCAGCAGCCAAGGCCCCCTGACCGGATCCTATGGCTACACCTTC

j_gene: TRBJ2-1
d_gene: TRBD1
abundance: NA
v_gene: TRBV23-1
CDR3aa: CASSQVRDRGKYNEQFF
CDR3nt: TGCGCCAGCAGTCAAGTTAGGGACAGGGGAAAGTACAATGAGCAGTTCTTC

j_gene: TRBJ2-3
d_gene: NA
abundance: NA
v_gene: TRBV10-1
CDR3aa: CASSESRLLDTQYF
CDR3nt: TGCGCCAGCAGTGAGTCCCGCCTGTTAGATACGCAGTATTTT

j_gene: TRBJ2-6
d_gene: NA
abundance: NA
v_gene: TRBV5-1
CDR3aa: CASLRYGSQSRANVLTF
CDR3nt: TGCGCCAGCTTGCGGTACGGTTCACAAAGTCGGGCCAACGTCCTGACTTTC

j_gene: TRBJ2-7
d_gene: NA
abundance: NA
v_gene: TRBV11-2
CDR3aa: CASSSHDYEQYF
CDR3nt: TGTGCCAGCAGCTCACACGACTACGAGCAGTACTTC

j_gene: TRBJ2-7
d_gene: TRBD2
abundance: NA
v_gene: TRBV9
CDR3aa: CASSVGTSGVEQYF
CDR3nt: TGTGCCAGCAGCGTAGGGACTAGCGGGGTCGAGCAGTACTTC

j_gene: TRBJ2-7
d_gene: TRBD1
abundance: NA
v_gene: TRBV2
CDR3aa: CASSEPDRRLSYEQYF
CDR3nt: TGTGCCAGCAGTGAACCGGACAGGCGCCTCTCCTACGAGCAGTACTTC

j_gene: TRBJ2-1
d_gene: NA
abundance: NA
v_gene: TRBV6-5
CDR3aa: CASSYEGSVNEQFF
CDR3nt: TGTGCCAGCAGTTACGAGGGTAGCGTCAATGAGCAGTTCTTC

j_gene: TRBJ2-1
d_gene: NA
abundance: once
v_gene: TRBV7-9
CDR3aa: CASSFSTYNEQFF
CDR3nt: TGTGCCAGCAGCTTTAGTACCTACAATGAGCAGTTCTTC

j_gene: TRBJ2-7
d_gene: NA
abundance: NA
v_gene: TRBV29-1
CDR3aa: CSVEPRGVEGEQYF
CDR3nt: TGCAGCGTTGAACCCCGAGGGGTTGAGGGCGAGCAGTACTTC

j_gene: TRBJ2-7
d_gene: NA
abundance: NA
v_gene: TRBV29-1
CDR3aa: CSVEKLTGYEQYF
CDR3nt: TGCAGCGTTGAGAAGCTTACTGGCTACGAGCAGTACTTC

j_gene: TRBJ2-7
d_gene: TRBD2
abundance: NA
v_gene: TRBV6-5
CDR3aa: CASSYGGSTYEQYF
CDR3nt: TGTGCCAGCAGTTACGGCGGGAGTACCTACGAGCAGTACTTC

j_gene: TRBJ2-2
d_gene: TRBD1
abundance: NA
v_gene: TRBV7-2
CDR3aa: CASSLTGAFMWDTGELFF
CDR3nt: TGTGCCAGCAGCTTGACAGGGGCCTTTATGTGGGACACCGGGGAGCTGTTTTTT

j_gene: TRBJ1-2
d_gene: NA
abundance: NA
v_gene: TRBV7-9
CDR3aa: CASSLALDGYTF
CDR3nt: TGTGCCAGCAGCTTAGCGCTTGATGGCTACACCTTC

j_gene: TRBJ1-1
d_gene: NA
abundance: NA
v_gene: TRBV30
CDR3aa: CAWSQDSTDEAFF
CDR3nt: TGTGCCTGGAGCCAAGACAGTACGGATGAAGCTTTCTTT

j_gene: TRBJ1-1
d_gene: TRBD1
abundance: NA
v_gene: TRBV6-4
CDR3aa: CARPLDRGLSTEAFF
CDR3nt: TGTGCCAGGCCTCTCGACAGGGGGCTCTCCACTGAAGCTTTCTTT

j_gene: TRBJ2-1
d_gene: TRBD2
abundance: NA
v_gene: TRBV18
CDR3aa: CASSPREGGTLYNEQFF
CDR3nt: TGTGCCAGCTCACCACGGGAGGGCGGGACCCTCTACAATGAGCAGTTCTTC

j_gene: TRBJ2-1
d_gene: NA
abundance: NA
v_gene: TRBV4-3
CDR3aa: CASSRDGASQYNEQFF
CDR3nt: TGCGCCAGCAGCCGAGACGGAGCGTCGCAGTACAATGAGCAGTTCTTC

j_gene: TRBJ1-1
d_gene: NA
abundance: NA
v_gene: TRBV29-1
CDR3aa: CSVEAPWRVF
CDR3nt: TGCAGCGTTGAGGCCCCGTGGAGGGTCTTT

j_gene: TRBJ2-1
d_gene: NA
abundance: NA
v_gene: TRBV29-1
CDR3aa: CSVEDSYNEQFF
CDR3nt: TGCAGCGTTGAAGACTCCTACAATGAGCAGTTCTTC

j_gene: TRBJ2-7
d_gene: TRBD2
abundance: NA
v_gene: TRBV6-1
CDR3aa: CASSEWVSAGAYAYEQYF
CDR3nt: TGTGCCAGCAGTGAATGGGTGTCAGCGGGGGCCTACGCTTACGAGCAGTACTTC

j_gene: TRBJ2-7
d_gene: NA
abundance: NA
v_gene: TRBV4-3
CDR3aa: CASSRLPRAEQYF
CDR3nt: TGCGCCAGCAGCCGCCTCCCCAGGGCAGAGCAGTACTTC

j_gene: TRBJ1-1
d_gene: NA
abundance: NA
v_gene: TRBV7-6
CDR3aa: CASSLDPGAGAFF
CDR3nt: TGTGCCAGCAGCTTAGACCCAGGGGCTGGAGCTTTCTTT

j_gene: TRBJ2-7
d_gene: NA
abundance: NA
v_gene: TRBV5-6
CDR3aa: CASSLRAVPGVEQYF
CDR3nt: TGTGCCAGCAGCTTGCGGGCGGTCCCTGGGGTCGAGCAGTACTTC

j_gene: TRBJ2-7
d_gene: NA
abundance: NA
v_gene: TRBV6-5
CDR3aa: CASSSGPPYEQYF
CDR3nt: TGTGCCAGCAGTTCCGGGCCTCCCTACGAGCAGTACTTC

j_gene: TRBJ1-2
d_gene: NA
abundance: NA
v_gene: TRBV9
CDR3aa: CASSVGGADGYTF
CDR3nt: TGTGCCAGCAGCGTTGGGGGGGCTGATGGCTACACCTTC

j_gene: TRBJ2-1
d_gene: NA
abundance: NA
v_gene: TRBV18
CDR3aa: CASSPQTDNEQFF
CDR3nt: TGTGCCAGCTCACCTCAGACTGACAATGAGCAGTTCTTC

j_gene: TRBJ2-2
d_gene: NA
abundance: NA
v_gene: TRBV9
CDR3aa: CASSDLGGAGGSGELFF
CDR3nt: TGTGCCAGCAGCGACCTAGGGGGCGCGGGAGGAAGCGGGGAGCTGTTTTTT

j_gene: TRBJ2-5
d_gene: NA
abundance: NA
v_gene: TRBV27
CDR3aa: CASSLEGGMETQYF
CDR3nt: TGTGCCAGCAGTTTAGAAGGAGGGATGGAGACCCAGTACTTC

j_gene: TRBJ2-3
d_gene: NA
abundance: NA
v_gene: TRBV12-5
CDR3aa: CASGLVIVETTDTQYF
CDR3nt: TGTGCTAGTGGTTTGGTCATTGTAGAGACCACAGATACGCAGTATTTT

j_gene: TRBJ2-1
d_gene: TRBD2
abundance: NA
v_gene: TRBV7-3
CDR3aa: CASSPKGAAGDRNEQFF
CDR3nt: TGTGCCAGCAGCCCAAAAGGAGCGGCGGGAGATAGGAATGAGCAGTTCTTC

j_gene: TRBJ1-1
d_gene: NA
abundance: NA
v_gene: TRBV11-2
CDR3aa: CASSLGTVKLEAFF
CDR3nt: TGTGCCAGCAGCTTAGGGACAGTGAAGCTTGAAGCTTTCTTT

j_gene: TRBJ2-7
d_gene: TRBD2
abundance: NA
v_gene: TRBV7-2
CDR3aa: CASSGGTSGSREQYF
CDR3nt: TGTGCCAGCAGCGGAGGGACTAGCGGGAGTCGTGAGCAGTACTTC

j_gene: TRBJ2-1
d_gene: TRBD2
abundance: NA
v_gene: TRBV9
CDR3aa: CASGLASGRRAEQFF
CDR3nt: TGTGCCAGCGGCCTGGCTAGCGGGAGGAGAGCTGAGCAGTTCTTC

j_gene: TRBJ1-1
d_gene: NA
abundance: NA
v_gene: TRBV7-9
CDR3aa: CASSLPFRERGEKAFF
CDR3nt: TGTGCCAGCAGCTTACCCTTTCGAGAAAGAGGCGAAAAAGCTTTCTTT

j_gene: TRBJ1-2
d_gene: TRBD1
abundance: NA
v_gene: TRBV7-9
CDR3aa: CASIPGQTNYGYTF
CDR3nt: TGTGCCAGCATCCCGGGACAGACAAACTATGGCTACACCTTC

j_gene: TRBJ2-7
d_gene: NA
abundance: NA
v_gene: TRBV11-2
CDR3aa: CASRRLADYEQYF
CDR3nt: TGTGCCAGCAGAAGGCTAGCCGACTACGAGCAGTACTTC

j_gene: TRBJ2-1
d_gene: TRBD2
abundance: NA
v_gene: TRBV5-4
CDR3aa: CASSLGLYNEQFF
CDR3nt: TGTGCCAGCAGCCTGGGACTATACAATGAGCAGTTCTTC

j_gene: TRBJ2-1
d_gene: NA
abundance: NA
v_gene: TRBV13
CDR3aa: CASSLLGEGGYNEQFF
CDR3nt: TGTGCCAGCAGCTTACTGGGGGAAGGAGGGTACAATGAGCAGTTCTTC

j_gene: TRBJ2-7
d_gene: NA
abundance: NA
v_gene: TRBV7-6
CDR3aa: CASSADPGRYAYEQYF
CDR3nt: TGTGCCAGCAGCGCCGACCCAGGGAGGTACGCCTACGAGCAGTACTTC

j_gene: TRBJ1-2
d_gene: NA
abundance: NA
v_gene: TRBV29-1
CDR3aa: CINRYGYTF
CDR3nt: TGCATAAACAGGTACGGCTACACCTTC

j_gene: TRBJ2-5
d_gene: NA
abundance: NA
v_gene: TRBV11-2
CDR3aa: CASSPRLSLETQYF
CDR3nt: TGTGCCAGCAGCCCTCGGTTGTCGTTGGAGACCCAGTACTTC

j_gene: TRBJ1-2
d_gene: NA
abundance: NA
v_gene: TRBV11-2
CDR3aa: CASSLEAGGAYGYTF
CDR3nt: TGTGCCAGCAGCTTAGAGGCAGGTGGAGCCTATGGCTACACCTTC

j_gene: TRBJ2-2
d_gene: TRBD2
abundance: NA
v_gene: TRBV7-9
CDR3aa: CASSFFASGTGELFF
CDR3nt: TGTGCCAGCAGCTTTTTTGCTAGCGGGACCGGGGAGCTGTTTTTT